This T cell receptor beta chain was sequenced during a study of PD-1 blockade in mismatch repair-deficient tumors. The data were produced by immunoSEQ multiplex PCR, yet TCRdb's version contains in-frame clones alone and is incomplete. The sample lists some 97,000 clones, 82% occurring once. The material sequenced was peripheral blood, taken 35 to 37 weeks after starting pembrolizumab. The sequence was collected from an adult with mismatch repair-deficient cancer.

The CDR3 reads CASIRSRPRSDTQYF. The DNA for the CDR3 is TGTGCCAGCATTCGAAGTAGGCCCCGGTCAGATACGCAGTATTTT. V gene TRBV2 combines with J gene TRBJ2-3; no reliable D call. Germline V gene lookup returns CDR1 SNHLY and CDR2 FYNNEI. The CDR3 runs 15 residues. V lost 7 bases and J lost 4, with 18 bases in between.